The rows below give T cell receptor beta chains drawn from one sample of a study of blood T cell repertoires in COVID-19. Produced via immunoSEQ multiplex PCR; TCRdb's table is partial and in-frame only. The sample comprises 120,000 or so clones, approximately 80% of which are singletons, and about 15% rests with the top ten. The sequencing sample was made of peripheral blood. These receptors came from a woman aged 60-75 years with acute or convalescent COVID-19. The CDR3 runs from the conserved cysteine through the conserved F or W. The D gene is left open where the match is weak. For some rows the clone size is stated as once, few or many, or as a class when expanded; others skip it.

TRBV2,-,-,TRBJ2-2,TGTGCCAGCAGTGTGACTAACACCGGGGAGCTGTTTTTT,CASSVTNTGELFF
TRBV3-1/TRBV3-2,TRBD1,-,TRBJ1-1,TGTGCCAGCAGCCACCTTGACAGGGGGGCTGAAGCTTTCTTT,CASSHLDRGAEAFF
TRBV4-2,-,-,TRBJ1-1,TGTGCCAGCAGCCAAGGTAGCCCTCCCACTGAAGCTTTCTTT,CASSQGSPPTEAFF
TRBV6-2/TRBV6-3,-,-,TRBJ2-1,TGTGCCAGCAGCCAGCCACGGAGCTCCTACAATGAGCAGTTCTTC,CASSQPRSSYNEQFF
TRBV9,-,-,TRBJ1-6,TGTGCCAGCAGCCCAGAGACAAAGAGCCTCCACTTT,CASSPETKSLHF
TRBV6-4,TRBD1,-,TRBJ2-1,TGTGCCAGCAGTGGACAGGGGCCTTCGAGGGAGCAGTTCTTC,CASSGQGPSREQFF
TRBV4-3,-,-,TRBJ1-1,TGCGCCAGCAGCCAATGGAGACAGCTGAACACTGAAGCTTTCTTT,CASSQWRQLNTEAFF
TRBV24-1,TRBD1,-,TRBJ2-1,TGTGCCACCAGTGAAGGGACAGGGGGTTTGTACAATGAGCAGTTCTTC,CATSEGTGGLYNEQFF
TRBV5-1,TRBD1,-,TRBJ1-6,TGCGCCAGCAGCTGGGACAGGGGAAGTTCACCCCTCCACTTT,CASSWDRGSSPLHF
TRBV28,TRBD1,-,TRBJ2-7,TGTGCCAGCAGTTTACTAAGGACAGGGGGATCCGAGCAGTACTTC,CASSLLRTGGSEQYF
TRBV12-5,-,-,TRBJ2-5,TGTGCCACGGGGTACAAGAAATTCCAAGAGACCCAGTACTTC,CATGYKKFQETQYF
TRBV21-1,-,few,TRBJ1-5,TGTGCCAGCAGCAAAGCACCGCTGGGGGCCCCACAGCCCCAGCATTTT,CASSKAPLGAPQPQHF
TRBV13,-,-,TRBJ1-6,TGTGCCAGCAGCTTAAGGAGTGGAGGTTCACCCCTCCACTTT,CASSLRSGGSPLHF
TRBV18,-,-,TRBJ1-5,TGTGCCAGCTCAGGTACAGACCACAATCAGCCCCAGCATTTT,CASSGTDHNQPQHF
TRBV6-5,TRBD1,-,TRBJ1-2,TGTGCCAGCAGACCCACAGGGGGCGGGGGCTACACCTTC,CASRPTGGGGYTF
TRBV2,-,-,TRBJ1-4,TGTGCCAGCAGATTAGAAGGGGCAGGGAATGAAAAACTGTTTTTT,CASRLEGAGNEKLFF
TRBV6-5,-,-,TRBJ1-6,TGTGCCAGCAGTTACGGGAGACAGGAGAATTCACCCCTCCACTTT,CASSYGRQENSPLHF
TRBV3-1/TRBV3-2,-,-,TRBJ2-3,TGTGCCAGCAGCCAAGGTCTAGATACGCAGTATTTT,CASSQGLDTQYF
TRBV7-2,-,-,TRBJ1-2,TGTGCCAGCAGGAACGGGGGGGTAGACTGGGGCTACACCTTC,CASRNGGVDWGYTF
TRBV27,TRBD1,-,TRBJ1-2,TGTGCCAGCATAGGGACAGATGGCTACACCTTC,CASIGTDGYTF
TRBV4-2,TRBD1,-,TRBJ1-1,TGTGCCAGCAGCCCCGACAGGGACACTGAAGCTTTCTTT,CASSPDRDTEAFF
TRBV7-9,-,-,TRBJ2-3,TGTGCCAGCAGCTTAGGCTTACAGCTGAACACAGATACGCAGTATTTT,CASSLGLQLNTDTQYF
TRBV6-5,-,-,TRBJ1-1,TGTGCCAGCAGTTTATCGTGGAGTTCCATTAACACTGAAGCTTTCTTT,CASSLSWSSINTEAFF
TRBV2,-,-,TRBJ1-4,TGTGCCAGCAGTGTATTTCAGATTGCAACTAATGAAAAACTGTTTTTT,CASSVFQIATNEKLFF
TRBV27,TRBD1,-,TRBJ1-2,TGTGCCAGCAGCCCAGGGGGCGGGTATGGCTACACCTTC,CASSPGGGYGYTF
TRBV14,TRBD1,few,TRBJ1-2,TGTGCCAGCAGCCAAGATCACAGGGGACGCTATGGCTACACCTTC,CASSQDHRGRYGYTF
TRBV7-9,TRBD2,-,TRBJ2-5,TGTGCCAGCAGCTTGGGCGCTAGCGGGGGGGCACAAGAGACCCAGTACTTC,CASSLGASGGAQETQYF
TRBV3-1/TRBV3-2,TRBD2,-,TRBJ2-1,TGTGCCAGCAGCCCTGGGACTAGCGGGGGGGCCGGACAGTTCTTC,CASSPGTSGGAGQFF
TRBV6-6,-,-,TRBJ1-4,TGTGCCAGCAGCTCTCCGCAGAATCCGAATGAAAAACTGTTTTTT,CASSSPQNPNEKLFF
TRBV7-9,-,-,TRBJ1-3,TGTGCCAGCAGCCCGACAGTAGGAAACACCATATATTTT,CASSPTVGNTIYF
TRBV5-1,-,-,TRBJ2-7,TGCGCCAGCAGCTTGGAAATAGGGGAAGGCGAGCAGTACTTC,CASSLEIGEGEQYF
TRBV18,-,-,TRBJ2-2,TGTGCCAGCTCACCACTGCCTAGCGGGGAGCTGTTTTTT,CASSPLPSGELFF
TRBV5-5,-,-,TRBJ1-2,TGTGCCAGCAGCCGGGGTGAGGGATATGGCTACACCTTC,CASSRGEGYGYTF
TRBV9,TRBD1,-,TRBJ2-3,TGTGCCAGCAGCGTTTCGGGACAGACCACAGATACGCAGTATTTT,CASSVSGQTTDTQYF
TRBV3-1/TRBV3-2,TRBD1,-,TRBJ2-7,TGTGCCAGCAGCCAAGGGGTCCAGGGGGCTCGGGAGCAGTACTTC,CASSQGVQGAREQYF
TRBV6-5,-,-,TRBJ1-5,TGTGCCAGCAGTTACTCGGCAGGGGATAGCAATCAGCCCCAGCATTTT,CASSYSAGDSNQPQHF
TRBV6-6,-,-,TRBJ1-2,TGTGCCAGCACCGACTGGCAGTCCTTTAACTATGGCTACACCTTC,CASTDWQSFNYGYTF
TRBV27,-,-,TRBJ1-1,TGTGCCAGCAGTTTACTGGGACTTGAGTTTGAAGCTTTCTTT,CASSLLGLEFEAFF
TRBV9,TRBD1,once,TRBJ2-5,TGTGCCAGCAGCGCCCGGGACAGGGTTCAAGAGACCCAGTACTTC,CASSARDRVQETQYF
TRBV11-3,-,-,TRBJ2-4,TGTGCCAGCAGCTACGAAGGGAGAGCTATTAATACCAAAAACATTCAGTACTTC,CASSYEGRAINTKNIQYF
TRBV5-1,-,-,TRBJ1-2,TGCGCCAGCAGCACCCCTGGGCCCGGGGAAGGCTACACCTTC,CASSTPGPGEGYTF
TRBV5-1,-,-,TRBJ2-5,TGCGCCAGCAGGCCGGACCAAGAGACCCAGTACTTC,CASRPDQETQYF
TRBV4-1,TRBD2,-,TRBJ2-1,TGCGCCAGCAGCCAAGATCGGGGGGTTAAGCAGTTCTTC,CASSQDRGVKQFF
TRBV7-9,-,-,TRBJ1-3,TGTGCCAGCAGCTTTTCAATCTCTGGAAACACCATATATTTT,CASSFSISGNTIYF
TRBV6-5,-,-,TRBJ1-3,TGTGCCAGCAGATCGGGAGCTGGAAACACCATATATTTT,CASRSGAGNTIYF
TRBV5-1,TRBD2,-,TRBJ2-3,TGCGCCAGCAGCTTTGGGACTAGCGGAACCACAGATACGCAGTATTTT,CASSFGTSGTTDTQYF
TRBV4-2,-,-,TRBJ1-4,TGTGCCAGCAGCCAAGATTTGAGTAATGAAAAACTGTTTTTT,CASSQDLSNEKLFF
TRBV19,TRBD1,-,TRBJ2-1,TGTGCCAGTAGTCACAGGGGCGATGAGCAGTTCTTC,CASSHRGDEQFF
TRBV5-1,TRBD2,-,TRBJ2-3,TGCGCCAGCAGCCGAGCGGGGGCCAGCACAGATACGCAGTATTTT,CASSRAGASTDTQYF
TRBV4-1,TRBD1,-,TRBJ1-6,TGCGCCAGCAGCCAAGCTTCGACAGGGCGATCACCCCTCCACTTT,CASSQASTGRSPLHF
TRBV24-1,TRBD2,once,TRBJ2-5,TGTGCCACCTCGGGAGGCGGCCAAGAGACCCAGTACTTC,CATSGGGQETQYF
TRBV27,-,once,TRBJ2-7,TGTGCCAGCAGTTTGTACCTGGGGCGATACGAGCAGTACTTC,CASSLYLGRYEQYF
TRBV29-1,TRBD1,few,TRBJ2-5,TGCAGCGTCGTGGGACAGGTGGTTAAGACCCAGTACTTC,CSVVGQVVKTQYF
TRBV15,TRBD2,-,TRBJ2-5,TGTGCCACCAGCTGGAGCGGGGGGGCCGGGGAGACCCAGTACTTC,CATSWSGGAGETQYF
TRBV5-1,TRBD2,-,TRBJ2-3,TGCGCCAGCAGCTTGGCGGTAGCGGGGGGGGCAGATACGCAGTATTTT,CASSLAVAGGADTQYF